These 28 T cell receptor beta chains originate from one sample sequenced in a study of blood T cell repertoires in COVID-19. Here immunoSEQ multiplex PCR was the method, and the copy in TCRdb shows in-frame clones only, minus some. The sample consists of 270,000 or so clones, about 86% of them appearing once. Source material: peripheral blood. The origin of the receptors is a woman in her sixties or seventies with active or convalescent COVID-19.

CDR3 residues: CAISWTALNYGYTF. CDR3 coding DNA: TGTGCCATCAGTTGGACAGCCCTTAACTATGGCTACACCTTC. This chain links TRBV10-3 with TRBJ1-2; possibly TRBD1 for D (6 bases). Germline V gives CDR1 ENHRY, CDR2 SYGVKD. Between the trimmed V and J ends, which lost 5 bases and 1 base, there was a span of 11 bases. CDR3 size: 14 residues.

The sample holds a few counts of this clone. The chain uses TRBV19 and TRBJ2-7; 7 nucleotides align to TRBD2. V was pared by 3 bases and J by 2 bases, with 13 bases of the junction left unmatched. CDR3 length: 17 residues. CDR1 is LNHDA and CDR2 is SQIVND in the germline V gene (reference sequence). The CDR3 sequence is CASSIAGGGGYPYEQYF. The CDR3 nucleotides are TGTGCCAGTAGTATTGCAGGAGGCGGGGGTTACCCCTACGAGCAGTACTTC.

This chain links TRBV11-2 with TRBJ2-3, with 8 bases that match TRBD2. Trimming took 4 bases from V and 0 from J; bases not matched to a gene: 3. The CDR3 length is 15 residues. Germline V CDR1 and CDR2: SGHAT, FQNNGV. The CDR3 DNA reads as TGTGCCAGCAGCTCCAGCGGGGGAAGCACAGATACGCAGTATTTT. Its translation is CASSSSGGSTDTQYF.

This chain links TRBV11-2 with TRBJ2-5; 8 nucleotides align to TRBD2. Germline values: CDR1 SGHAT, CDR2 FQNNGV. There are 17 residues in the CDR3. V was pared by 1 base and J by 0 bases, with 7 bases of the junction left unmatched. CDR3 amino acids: CASSLGAGTRNQETQYF. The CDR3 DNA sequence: TGTGCCAGCAGCTTAGGGGCCGGGACTAGAAACCAAGAGACCCAGTACTTC.

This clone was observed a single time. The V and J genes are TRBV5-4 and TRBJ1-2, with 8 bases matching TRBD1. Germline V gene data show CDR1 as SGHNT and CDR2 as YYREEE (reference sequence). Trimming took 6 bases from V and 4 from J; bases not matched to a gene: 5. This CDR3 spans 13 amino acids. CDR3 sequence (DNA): TGTGCCAGCAACCCCACAGGGGGCTATGGCTACACCTTC. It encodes CASNPTGGYGYTF.

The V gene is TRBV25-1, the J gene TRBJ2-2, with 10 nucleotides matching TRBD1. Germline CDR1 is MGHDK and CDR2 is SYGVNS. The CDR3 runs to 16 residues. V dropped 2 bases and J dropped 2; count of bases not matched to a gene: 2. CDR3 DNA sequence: TGTGCCAGCAGTGAAGGGACAGGGGTTAACACCGGGGAGCTGTTTTTT. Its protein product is CASSEGTGVNTGELFF.

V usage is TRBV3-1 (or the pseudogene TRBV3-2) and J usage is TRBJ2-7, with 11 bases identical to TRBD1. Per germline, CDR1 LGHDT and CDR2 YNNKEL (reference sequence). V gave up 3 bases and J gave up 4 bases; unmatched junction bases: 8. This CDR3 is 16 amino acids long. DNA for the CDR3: TGTGCCAGCAGCCACCCAGGACAGGGGGCCTCGTACGAGCAGTACTTC. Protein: CASSHPGQGASYEQYF.

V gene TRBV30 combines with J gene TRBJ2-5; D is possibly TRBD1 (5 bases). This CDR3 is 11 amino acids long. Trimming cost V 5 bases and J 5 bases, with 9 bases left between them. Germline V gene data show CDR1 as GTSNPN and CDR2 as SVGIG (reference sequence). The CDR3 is CAWATAETQYF. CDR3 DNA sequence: TGTGCCTGGGCGACAGCTGAGACCCAGTACTTC. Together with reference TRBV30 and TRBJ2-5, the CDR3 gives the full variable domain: SQTIHQWPATLVQPVGSPLSLECTVEGTSNPNLYWYRQAAGRGLQLLFYSVGIGQISSEVPQNLSASRPQDRQFILSSKKLLLSDSGFYLCAWATAETQYFGPGTRLLVL.

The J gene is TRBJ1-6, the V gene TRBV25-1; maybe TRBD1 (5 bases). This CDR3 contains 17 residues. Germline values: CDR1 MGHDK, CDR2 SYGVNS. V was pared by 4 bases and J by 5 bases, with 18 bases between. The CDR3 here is CASSGPPTGPHNSPLHF. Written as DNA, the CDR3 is TGTGCCAGCAGTGGACCCCCTACAGGACCCCATAATTCACCCCTCCACTTT.

DNA of the CDR3: TGTGCCAGCAGCCGTACCCGACTAGCCTATGAGCAGTTCTTC. It codes for CASSRTRLAYEQFF. The chain uses TRBV11-2 and TRBJ2-1, with 7 bases identical to TRBD2. This CDR3 comprises 14 residues. Germline-derived CDR1 and CDR2 are SGHAT and FQNNGV. Trimming at V came to 5 bases and at J to 8 bases, leaving 9 bases not matched to a gene.

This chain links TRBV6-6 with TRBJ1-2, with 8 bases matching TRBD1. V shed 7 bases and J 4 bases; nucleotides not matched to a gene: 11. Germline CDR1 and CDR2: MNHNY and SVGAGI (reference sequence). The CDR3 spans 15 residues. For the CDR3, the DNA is TGTGCCAGCACCCATGTCTCCGGGACAGGCTATGGCTACACCTTC. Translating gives CASTHVSGTGYGYTF.

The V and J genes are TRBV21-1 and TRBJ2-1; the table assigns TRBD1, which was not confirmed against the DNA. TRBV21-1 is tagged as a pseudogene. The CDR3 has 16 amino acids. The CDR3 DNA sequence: TGTGCCAGCAGCGGTCCGGGACAGGGCTCCTACAATGAGCAGTTCTTC. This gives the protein CASSGPGQGSYNEQFF.

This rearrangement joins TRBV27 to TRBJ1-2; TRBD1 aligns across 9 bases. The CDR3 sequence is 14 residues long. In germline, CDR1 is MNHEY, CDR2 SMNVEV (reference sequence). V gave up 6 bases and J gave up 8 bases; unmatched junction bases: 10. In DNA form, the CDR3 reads TGTGCCAGCAGGCTATGGGGACAGGGAGTCGGCTACACCTTC. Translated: CASRLWGQGVGYTF.

This CDR3 reads CASSPLGGNQETQYF. The DNA for the CDR3 is TGTGCCAGCAGCCCCTTGGGGGGGAACCAAGAGACCCAGTACTTC. The V gene is TRBV3-1 (or the pseudogene TRBV3-2), the J gene TRBJ2-5, with 7 bases identical to TRBD2. The V and J ends lost 4 bases and 0 bases, in that order; junction bases with no gene match: 5. Germline-derived CDR1 and CDR2 are LGHDT and YNNKEL (reference sequence). This CDR3 region has 15 residues.

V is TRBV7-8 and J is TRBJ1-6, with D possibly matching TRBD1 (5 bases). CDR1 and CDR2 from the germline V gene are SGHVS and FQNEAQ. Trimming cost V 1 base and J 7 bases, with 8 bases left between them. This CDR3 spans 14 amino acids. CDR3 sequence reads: CASSLGGGNSPLHF. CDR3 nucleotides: TGTGCCAGCAGCTTAGGGGGGGGGAATTCACCCCTCCACTTT.

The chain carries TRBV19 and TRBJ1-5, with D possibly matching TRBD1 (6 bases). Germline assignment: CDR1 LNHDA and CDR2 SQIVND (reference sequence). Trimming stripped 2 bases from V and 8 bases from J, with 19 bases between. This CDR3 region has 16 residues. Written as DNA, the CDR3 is TGTGCCAGTAGTATAAGGGGGGGCGGCCCAGGAGAGCCCCAGCATTTT. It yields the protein CASSIRGGGPGEPQHF.

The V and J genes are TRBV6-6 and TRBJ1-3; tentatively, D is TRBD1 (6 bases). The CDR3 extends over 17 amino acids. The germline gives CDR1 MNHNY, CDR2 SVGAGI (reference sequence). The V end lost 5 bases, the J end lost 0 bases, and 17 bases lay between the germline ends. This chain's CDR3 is CASSPPPGAPSGNTIYF. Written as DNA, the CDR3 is TGTGCCAGCAGTCCCCCCCCAGGGGCCCCCTCTGGAAACACCATATATTTT.

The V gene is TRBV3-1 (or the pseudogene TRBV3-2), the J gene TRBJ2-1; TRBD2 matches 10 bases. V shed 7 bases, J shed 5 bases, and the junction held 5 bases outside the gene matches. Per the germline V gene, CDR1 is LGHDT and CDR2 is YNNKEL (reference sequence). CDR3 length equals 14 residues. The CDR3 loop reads CASTRLAGHNEQFF. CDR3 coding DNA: TGTGCCAGCACCAGACTAGCGGGTCACAATGAGCAGTTCTTC.

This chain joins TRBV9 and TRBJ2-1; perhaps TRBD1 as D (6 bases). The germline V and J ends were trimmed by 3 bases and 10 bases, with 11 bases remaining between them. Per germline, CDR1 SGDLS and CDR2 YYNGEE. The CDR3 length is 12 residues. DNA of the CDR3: TGTGCCAGCAGCGGACAGGTTACCGAGCAGTTCTTC. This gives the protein CASSGQVTEQFF.

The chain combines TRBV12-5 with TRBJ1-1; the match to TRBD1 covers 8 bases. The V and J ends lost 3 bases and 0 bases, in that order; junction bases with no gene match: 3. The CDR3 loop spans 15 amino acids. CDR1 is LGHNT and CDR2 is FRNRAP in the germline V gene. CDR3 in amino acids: CASGFGTGLNTEAFF. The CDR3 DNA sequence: TGTGCTAGTGGTTTCGGGACAGGTCTGAACACTGAAGCTTTCTTT.

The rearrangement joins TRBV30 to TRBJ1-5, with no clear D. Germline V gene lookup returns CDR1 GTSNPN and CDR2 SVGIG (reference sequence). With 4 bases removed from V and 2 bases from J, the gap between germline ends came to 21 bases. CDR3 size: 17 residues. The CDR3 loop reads CAWKGRSAQWGNQPQHF. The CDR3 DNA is TGTGCCTGGAAAGGCAGGTCTGCCCAATGGGGCAATCAGCCCCAGCATTTT.

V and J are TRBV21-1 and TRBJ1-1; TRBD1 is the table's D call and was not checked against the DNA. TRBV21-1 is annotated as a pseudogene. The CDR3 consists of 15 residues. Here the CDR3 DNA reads TGTGCCAGCAGCACGCCGGGACAGGGGTCCACTGAAGCTTTCTTT. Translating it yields CASSTPGQGSTEAFF.

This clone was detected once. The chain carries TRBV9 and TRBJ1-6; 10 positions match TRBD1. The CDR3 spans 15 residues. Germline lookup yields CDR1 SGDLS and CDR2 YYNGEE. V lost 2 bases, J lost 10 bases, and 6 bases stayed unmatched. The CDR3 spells CASSVDRGRGSPLHF. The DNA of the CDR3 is TGTGCCAGCAGCGTTGACAGGGGGCGAGGGTCACCCCTCCACTTT.

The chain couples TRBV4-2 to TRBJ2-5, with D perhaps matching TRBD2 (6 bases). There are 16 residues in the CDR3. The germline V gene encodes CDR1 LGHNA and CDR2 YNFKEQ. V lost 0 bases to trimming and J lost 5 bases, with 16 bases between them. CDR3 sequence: CASSQDEGQSGETQYF. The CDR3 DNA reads TGTGCCAGCAGCCAAGACGAGGGGCAGAGCGGGGAGACCCAGTACTTC.

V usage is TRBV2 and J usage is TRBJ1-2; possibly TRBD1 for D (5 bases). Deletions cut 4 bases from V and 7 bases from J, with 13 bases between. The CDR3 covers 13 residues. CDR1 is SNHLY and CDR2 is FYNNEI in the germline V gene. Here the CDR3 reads CASSVAGLGGYTF. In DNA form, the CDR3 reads TGTGCCAGCAGTGTGGCAGGGCTTGGTGGCTACACCTTC. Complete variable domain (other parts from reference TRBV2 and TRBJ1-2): EPEVTQTPSHQVTQMGQEVILRCVPISNHLYFYWYRQILGQKVEFLVSFYNNEISEKSEIFDDQFSVERPDGSNFTLKIRSTKLEDSAMYFCASSVAGLGGYTFGSGTRLTVV.

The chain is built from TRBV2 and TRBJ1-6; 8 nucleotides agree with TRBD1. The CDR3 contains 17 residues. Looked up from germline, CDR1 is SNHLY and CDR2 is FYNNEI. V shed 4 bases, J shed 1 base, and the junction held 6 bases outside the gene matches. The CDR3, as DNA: TGTGCCAGCAGTGTCTGGCAGGGGGCGTCCTATAATTCACCCCTCCACTTT. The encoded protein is CASSVWQGASYNSPLHF.

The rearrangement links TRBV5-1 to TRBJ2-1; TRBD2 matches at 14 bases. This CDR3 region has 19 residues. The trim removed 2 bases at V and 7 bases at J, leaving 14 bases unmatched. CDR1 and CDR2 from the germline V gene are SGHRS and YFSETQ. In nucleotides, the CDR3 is TGCGCCAGCAGCTTTCTCCTGACTAGCGGGGGGGCGAAGGGTAATGAGCAGTTCTTC. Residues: CASSFLLTSGGAKGNEQFF. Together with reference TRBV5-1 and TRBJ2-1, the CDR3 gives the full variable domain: KAGVTQTPRYLIKTRGQQVTLSCSPISGHRSVSWYQQTPGQGLQFLFEYFSETQRNKGNFPGRFSGRQFSNSRSEMNVSTLELGDSALYLCASSFLLTSGGAKGNEQFFGPGTRLTVL.

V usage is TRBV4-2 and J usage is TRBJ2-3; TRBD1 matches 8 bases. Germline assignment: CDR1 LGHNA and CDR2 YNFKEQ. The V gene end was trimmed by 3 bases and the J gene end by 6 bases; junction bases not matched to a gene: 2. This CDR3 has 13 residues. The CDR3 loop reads CASSHQGADTQYF. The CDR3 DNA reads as TGTGCCAGCAGCCATCAGGGGGCGGATACGCAGTATTTT.